This T cell receptor (beta chain) emerged from a study of vaccination effects on CD4 cells after COVID-19 (dated by TCRdb to the early 2020s). For the study in its entirety: To identify antigen-specific CD4+ T cell clonotypes by their expansion, the ViraFEST assay first stimulated PBMC with viral peptide pools and then applied TCR sequencing. Three convalescent patients were sampled early (day +14) and late (day +241, +227, +161 respectively) after vaccination. Cultures from other donors in the study were sequenced using the Oncomine TCR Beta short-read assay on an Illumina iSeq 100. Around 2.1 million PBMC per well were cultured with roughly 10 ug/ml peptides in IMDM containing approximately 4.7% human AB serum, approximately 10 IU/ml IL-2 and gentamicin. A total of 10 COVID-19 convalescent patients and several SARS-CoV-2-naive healthy vaccine recipients were included in the full study. SARS-CoV-2 spike-specific CD4+ TCR repertoires were compared before and after mRNA vaccination in COVID-19 convalescent patients and in infection-naive vaccine recipients. Post-vaccine samples across the study were collected a median of 72 days after the second dose, with a range of 14 to 241.

After approximately 11 days of culture, CD4+ T cells were isolated with the EasySep CD4+ T cell isolation kit. PCR-confirmed SARS-CoV-2 infection had occurred in convalescent patients between March and December 2020, before the Alpha, Beta and Delta variants emerged in the United States. Each participant received two doses of an mRNA SARS-CoV-2 vaccine, either BNT162b2 or mRNA-1273. Half of the culture medium was replaced with fresh IL-2-containing medium on days 3 and 7. Unless noted otherwise, every peptide stimulation condition was grown in triplicate wells. Using Ficoll-Paque Plus gradient centrifugation, PBMC were separated from whole blood and then either used fresh or cryopreserved at -140C. Genomic DNA was extracted from cultured CD4+ T cells with the QIAamp micro DNA kit. As regards this clone: Its antigen remains unidentified. The input lacks base qualities; no much larger clone sits a single base away.

Libraries were made using the immunoSEQ multiplex PCR assay. TCR beta CDR3 sequencing was performed on DNA from the cultured, isolated CD4+ T cells. The original pipeline was this. Non-productive TCR sequences were discarded, and reads were trimmed to the CDR3 region, with only CDR3s of 7 or more amino acids retained. Antigen-specific clonotypes were identified with the MANAFEST web app by comparing expansion in peptide wells against reference cultures. For clones to be considered positive, expansion at FDR<0.05 versus reference and all other wells, an odds ratio above 5, and a frequency above 0.1% in two replicate wells were required. A clonotype was called cross-reactive if it was significantly expanded both in SARS-CoV-2 spike wells and in at least one common cold coronavirus spike condition. CDR3 similarity was assessed by Levenshtein distance with the stringdist R package, and unrooted trees were built with ape in R 3.6.1. TCRdb re-hosts the immuneACCESS table, in-frame sequences only. Its copies lack some clones; in the studies checked, an unresolved V gene accounts for under half of them, and the cause for the rest is not known. V, J and clone size are taken as reported in that table, and D and trimming were inferred from the DNA itself. This sample lists tens of thousands of clones; around 80% were detected once. The biggest ten clones account for about 3.7% of the sample.

What the research found in general, with its limitations: Among convalescent patients, the spike-reactive repertoire after vaccination was made up mainly of new vaccine-induced clones that were largely distinct from the clones induced by infection. Limitations of the study were the small number of convalescent patients and the absence of early post-infection timepoints. Clones induced by infection and clones induced by vaccination both contracted markedly at late timepoints after vaccination, which fits with T cell responses waning over time.

Specimen: CD4+ T cells from PBMCs cultured without peptide, collected after COVID-19 vaccination. The receptor was isolated from a human donor who had a prior SARS-CoV-2 infection.

The nucleotide sequence reads as follows: TGTGCCAGCCCCTTAAAAGGACAGGGGACACCTCAGCCCCAGCATTTT. This encodes CASPLKGQGTPQPQHF. This sequence uses TRBV7-3 and TRBJ1-5, and 9 junction bases match TRBD1. From the cysteine up to the phenylalanine, the CDR3 has a length of 16 residues. Here the CDR3 DNA is all that survives: 48 bases in frame from base 1. The germline V gene supplies CDR1 SGHTA and CDR2 FQGTGA. Trimming leaves V shorter by 8 bases and J shorter by 6 bases, with the junction holding 14 bases beyond the gene matches. Reference TRBV7-3 and TRBJ1-5 proteins supply the regions before and after the CDR3; the full variable domain is: GAGVSQTPSNKVTEKGKYVELRCDPISGHTALYWYRQSLGQGPEFLIYFQGTGAADDSGLPNDRFFAVRPEGSVSTLKIQRTERGDSAVYLCASPLKGQGTPQPQHFGDGTRLSIL.